The 20 T cell receptor beta chains below were found in one sample sequenced in a study of blood T cell repertoires in COVID-19. Sequencing used immunoSEQ multiplex PCR; TCRdb keeps in-frame clones, though not all of them. The repertoire consists of over 30,000 clones, with around 80% occurring once and the leading ten covering around 40%. The sequenced sample consisted of peripheral blood. These TCRs come from a man of 80 years or more with active or convalescent COVID-19.

The rearrangement links TRBV2 to TRBJ1-3; weak D call: TRBD1 (6 bases). CDR1 is SNHLY, CDR2 FYNNEI, per germline. Trimming removed 5 bases from V and 0 bases from J, with 11 bases in between. The CDR3 has 15 amino acids. The DNA of the CDR3 is TGTGCCAGCAGTCCGGGACACTCCTCTGGAAACACCATATATTTT. It is translated as CASSPGHSSGNTIYF.

J is TRBJ2-2 and V is TRBV10-3; possible D gene TRBD1, 6 bases. The CDR3 sequence is 16 residues long. The germline CDR1 and CDR2 sequences are ENHRY and SYGVKD. Trimming shortened V by 4 bases and J by 3 bases, and 15 bases separated the two germline ends. The CDR3 region has the DNA TGTGCCATCAGTGGAGGGCAGGGGAAGGACACCGGGGAGCTGTTTTTT. It codes for CAISGGQGKDTGELFF.

The chain has TRBV7-3 and TRBJ2-3; 9 bases are a match to TRBD2. Germline loops: CDR1 SGHTA, CDR2 FQGTGA. Trimming cost V 6 bases and J 2 bases; bases outside gene matches: 3. This CDR3 is built from 14 residues. The CDR3 sequence: CASSLAGSTDTQYF. DNA for the CDR3: TGTGCCAGCAGTCTAGCGGGATCCACAGATACGCAGTATTTT.

This rearrangement joins TRBV6-5 to TRBJ1-1, with D perhaps TRBD1 (6 bases). CDR1 and CDR2 (germline): MNHEY, SVGAGI. The CDR3 runs 14 residues. Trimming left V 5 bases short and J 3 bases short, with 13 bases between. As DNA, the CDR3 is TGTGCCAGCAGTCCTAGGGGGGGGGACACTGAAGCTTTCTTT. Amino acids: CASSPRGGDTEAFF.

V is TRBV16 and J is TRBJ1-4; 7 nucleotides line up with TRBD1. Germline CDR1 KGHSY, CDR2 FQNENV. The J segment lost 5 bases and the V segment lost 5 bases, leaving 8 bases of the junction unmatched. The CDR3 sequence is 15 residues long. The CDR3: CASSSQTGPNEKLFF. CDR3 coding DNA: TGTGCCAGCAGCTCGCAGACAGGGCCCAATGAAAAACTGTTTTTT. The complete variable domain, with remaining parts taken from reference TRBV16 and TRBJ1-4, reads GEEVAQTPKHLVRGEGQKAKLYCAPIKGHSYVFWYQQVLKNEFKFLISFQNENVFDETGMPKERFSAKCLPNSPCSLEIQATKLEDSAVYFCASSSQTGPNEKLFFGSGTQLSVL.

The CDR3 reads CSVYRDSTGNEQFF. Written as DNA, the CDR3 is TGCAGCGTCTACCGGGACTCCACGGGCAATGAGCAGTTCTTC. The chain uses TRBV29-1 and TRBJ2-1; possible D gene TRBD2, 6 bases. Trimming took off 6 bases at V and 6 bases at J, with 18 bases between the two ends. Per the germline V gene, CDR1 is SQVTM and CDR2 is ANQGSEA. This CDR3 region has 14 residues.

The chain links TRBV5-5 to TRBJ2-1, with D possibly TRBD2 on 5 matching bases. V gave up 1 base and J gave up 0 bases, with 14 bases separating them. The CDR3 consists of 17 residues. Germline V gene sequence: CDR1 SGHKS, CDR2 YYEKEE (reference sequence). The chain's CDR3 is CASSLSSVASSYNEQFF. In nucleotides, the CDR3 is TGTGCCAGCAGCTTGTCGTCGGTAGCGAGCTCCTACAATGAGCAGTTCTTC.

This chain uses TRBV30 with TRBJ1-5; TRBD1 agrees at 8 bases. This CDR3 region has 15 residues. Germline lookup yields CDR1 GTSNPN and CDR2 SVGIG (reference sequence). V lost 1 base and J lost 3; bases outside the gene matches: 5. The CDR3 DNA sequence: TGTGCCTGGAGTGGCAGGGGGCTAAACAATCAGCCCCAGCATTTT. Translating it yields CAWSGRGLNNQPQHF.

The V gene is TRBV6-4, the J gene TRBJ2-5; maybe TRBD2 (6 bases). The CDR3 contains 20 residues. V lost 7 bases to trimming and J lost 0 bases, with 30 bases between them. The V gene's germline CDR1 is MRHNA and CDR2 SNTAGT. The CDR3 reads CASTLLVGGPRTWYQETQYF. In nucleotides, the CDR3 is TGTGCCAGCACGCTACTAGTTGGAGGGCCCAGAACTTGGTACCAAGAGACCCAGTACTTC.

This clone turned up a few times. The chain has TRBV7-9 and TRBJ1-1; no clear D. V lost 3 bases, J lost 8 bases, and 10 bases lay in between. Germline V gene lookup returns CDR1 SEHNR and CDR2 FQNEAQ (reference sequence). This CDR3 spans 12 amino acids. This CDR3 is CASSFPGTEAFF. The CDR3 DNA follows: TGTGCCAGCAGCTTTCCGGGAACAGAAGCTTTCTTT. Full variable domain (rest looked up from reference TRBV7-9 and TRBJ1-1): DTGVSQNPRHKITKRGQNVTFRCDPISEHNRLYWYRQTLGQGPEFLTYFQNEAQLEKSRLLSDRFSAERPKGSFSTLEIQRTEQGDSAMYLCASSFPGTEAFFGQGTRLTVV.

The rearrangement joins TRBV15 to TRBJ1-1; the D is unclear. The germline gives CDR1 LNHNV, CDR2 YYDKDF (reference sequence). V was trimmed by 1 base and J by 4 bases, leaving 19 bases between them. This CDR3 comprises 17 residues. CDR3 sequence reads: CATSRGNGPGYRTEAFF. Here the CDR3 DNA reads TGTGCCACCAGCAGAGGTAATGGGCCAGGATATCGCACTGAAGCTTTCTTT.

This chain links TRBV7-2 with TRBJ1-1; D may be TRBD1 (6 bases). V was pared by 2 bases and J by 5 bases, with 12 bases between. CDR3 length: 14 residues. CDR1 is SGHTA, CDR2 FQGNSA, per germline. The CDR3 sequence: CASSLRGGRTEAFF. The CDR3 nucleotides read TGTGCCAGCAGCTTACGCGGGGGCCGGACTGAAGCTTTCTTT.

Notes on this clone: Other DNA variants within this sample encode the same CDR3. The chain employs TRBV12-3 or TRBV12-4 and TRBJ1-3, with D possibly being TRBD1 (5 bases). The CDR3 runs to 12 residues. Trimming took off 1 base at V and 7 bases at J, with 5 bases between the two ends. This CDR3 reads CASSLGGNTIYF. The DNA for the CDR3 is TGTGCCAGCAGTTTAGGGGGCAACACCATATATTTT.

This rearrangement joins TRBV11-3 to TRBJ2-3, with a possible D match to TRBD2 (5 bases). This CDR3 spans 15 amino acids. Germline CDR1 reads SGHNT; CDR2 reads YENEEA. V lost 1 base and J lost 2, with 10 bases in between. The CDR3 nucleotides are TGTGCCAGCAGCTTAGGAGGGCCGTTCACAGATACGCAGTATTTT. Translating gives CASSLGGPFTDTQYF.

The CDR3 DNA reads as TGTGCCAGCAGCAAAACAGGGGTAGGGGGTCAGCCCCAGCATTTT. Translation: CASSKTGVGGQPQHF. The chain couples TRBV7-8 to TRBJ1-5, with TRBD1 matching over 7 bases. Germline V CDR1 and CDR2: SGHVS, FQNEAQ. Trimming removed 5 bases from V and 6 bases from J; junction bases left unmatched: 10. There are 15 residues in the CDR3.

The CDR3 region has the DNA TGTGCCAGCAGTTACTCCCCTAGCAGTGGCTCCTACGAGCAGTACTTC. The encoded protein is CASSYSPSSGSYEQYF. The V and J genes are TRBV6-2 or TRBV6-3 and TRBJ2-7; D is perhaps TRBD2 (5 bases). V lost 0 bases and J lost 0, with 12 bases in between. CDR1 and CDR2 from the germline V gene are MNHEY and SVGEGT. The CDR3 totals 16 residues.

The genes are TRBV7-2 and TRBJ2-7, with 8 positions matching TRBD1. This CDR3 has 15 amino acids. The V gene end was trimmed by 6 bases and the J gene end by 1 base; junction bases not matched to a gene: 8. Germline lookup yields CDR1 SGHTA and CDR2 FQGNSA. The CDR3 coding sequence is TGTGCCAGCAGTCTAACGGGACAGGTATCCTACGAGCAGTACTTC. This encodes CASSLTGQVSYEQYF. Combining the CDR3 with reference TRBV7-2 and TRBJ2-7 gives the whole variable domain GAGVSQSPSNKVTEKGKDVELRCDPISGHTALYWYRQSLGQGLEFLIYFQGNSAPDKSGLPSDRFSAERTGGSVSTLTIQRTQQEDSAVYLCASSLTGQVSYEQYFGPGTRLTVT.

The chain joins TRBV7-9 to TRBJ2-7, with 7 bases identical to TRBD1. This CDR3 region has 13 residues. CDR1 is SEHNR and CDR2 is FQNEAQ in the germline V gene (reference sequence). V was clipped by 6 bases and J by 7 bases; unmatched bases: 9. In DNA, the CDR3 is TGTGCCAGCAGTGGGACAGCGGATGGGGAGCAGTACTTC. It is translated as CASSGTADGEQYF.

This chain links TRBV19 with TRBJ2-5; a weak D match, TRBD1 (6 bases). The germline V gene encodes CDR1 LNHDA and CDR2 SQIVND (reference sequence). The CDR3 runs to 13 residues. V lost 4 bases to trimming and J lost 2 bases, with 8 bases between them. The CDR3 region has the DNA TGTGCCAGTAGTACGACAGGACAAGAGACCCAGTACTTC. Translation: CASSTTGQETQYF.

The chain links TRBV5-1 to TRBJ1-4, with 8 nucleotides matching TRBD1. Germline CDR1 SGHRS, CDR2 YFSETQ. V was clipped by 5 bases and J by 8 bases; unmatched bases: 8. The CDR3 consists of 14 residues. The CDR3 protein is CASSPGTGEEKLFF. CDR3 DNA sequence: TGCGCCAGCAGTCCCGGGACAGGAGAGGAAAAACTGTTTTTT.